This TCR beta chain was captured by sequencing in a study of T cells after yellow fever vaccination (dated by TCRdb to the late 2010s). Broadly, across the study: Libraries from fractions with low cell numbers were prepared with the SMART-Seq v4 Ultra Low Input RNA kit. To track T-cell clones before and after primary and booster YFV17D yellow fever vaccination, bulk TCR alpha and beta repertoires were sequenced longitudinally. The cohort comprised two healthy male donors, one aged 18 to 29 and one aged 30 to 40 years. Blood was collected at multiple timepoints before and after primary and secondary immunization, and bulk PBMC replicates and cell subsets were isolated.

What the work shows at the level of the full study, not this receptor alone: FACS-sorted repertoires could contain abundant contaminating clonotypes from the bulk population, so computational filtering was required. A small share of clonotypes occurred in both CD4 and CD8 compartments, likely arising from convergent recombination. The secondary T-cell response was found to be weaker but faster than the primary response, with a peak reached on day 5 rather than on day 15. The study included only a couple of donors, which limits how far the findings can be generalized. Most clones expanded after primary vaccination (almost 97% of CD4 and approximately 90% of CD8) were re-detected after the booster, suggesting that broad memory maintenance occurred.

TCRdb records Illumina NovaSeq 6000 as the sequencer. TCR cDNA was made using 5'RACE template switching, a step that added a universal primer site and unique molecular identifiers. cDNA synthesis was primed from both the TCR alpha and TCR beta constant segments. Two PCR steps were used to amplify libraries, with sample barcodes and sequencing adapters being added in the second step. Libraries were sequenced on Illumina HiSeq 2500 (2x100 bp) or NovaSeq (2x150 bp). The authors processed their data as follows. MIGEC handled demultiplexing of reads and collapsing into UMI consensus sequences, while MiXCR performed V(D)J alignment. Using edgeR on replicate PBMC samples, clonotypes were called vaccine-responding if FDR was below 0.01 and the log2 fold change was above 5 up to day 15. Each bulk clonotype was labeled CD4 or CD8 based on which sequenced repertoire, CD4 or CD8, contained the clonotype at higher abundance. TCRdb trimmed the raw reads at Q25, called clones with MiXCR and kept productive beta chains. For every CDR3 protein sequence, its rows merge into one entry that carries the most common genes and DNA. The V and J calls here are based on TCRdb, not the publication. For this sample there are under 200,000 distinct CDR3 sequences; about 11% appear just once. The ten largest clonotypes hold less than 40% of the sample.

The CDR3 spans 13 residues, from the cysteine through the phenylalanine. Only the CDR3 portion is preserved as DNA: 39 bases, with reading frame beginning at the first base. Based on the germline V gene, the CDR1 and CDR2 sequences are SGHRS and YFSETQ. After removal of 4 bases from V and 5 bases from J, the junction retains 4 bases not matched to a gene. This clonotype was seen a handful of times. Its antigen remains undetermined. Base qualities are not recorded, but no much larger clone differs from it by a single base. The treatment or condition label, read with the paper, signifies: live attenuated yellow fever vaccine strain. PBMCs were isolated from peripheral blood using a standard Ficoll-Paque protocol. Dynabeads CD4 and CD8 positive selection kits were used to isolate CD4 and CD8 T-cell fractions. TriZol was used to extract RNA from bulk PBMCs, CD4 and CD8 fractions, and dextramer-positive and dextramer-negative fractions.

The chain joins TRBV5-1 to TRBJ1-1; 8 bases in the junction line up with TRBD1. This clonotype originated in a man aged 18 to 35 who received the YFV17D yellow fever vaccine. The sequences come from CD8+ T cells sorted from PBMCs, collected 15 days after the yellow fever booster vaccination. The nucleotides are TGCGCCAGCAGCCCGGGACAGGTTACTGAAGCTTTCTTT. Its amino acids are CASSPGQVTEAFF.